This T cell receptor beta chain comes out of a study of CD8 T cells in Susac syndrome. Study-level findings and limits: It was acknowledged in the study that the number of individuals who were included in its TCR sequencing and HLA analysis was relatively small.

As for this clonotype: Its antigen remains unknown.

Trimming cost V 0 bases and J 3 bases; bases outside gene matches: 2. This CDR3 spans 15 amino acids. From germline, CDR1 is LGHNA and CDR2 YSLEER. Reverse transcription used about 0.45 to 1 ug RNA and random hexamers. By means of immunoSEQ multiplex PCR, TCR beta CDR3 spanning 54 Vbeta and 13 Jbeta underwent amplification. TCRdb fed the immunoSEQ multiplex PCR reads into MiXCR, producing one record per CDR3 protein. The sample holds 180,000 or so distinct CDR3 sequences, about 95% seen once. Healthy donors served as age- and sex-matched controls. The sequence derives from a human donor in good health. Sequencing was done on a sample of CD4+ T cells from PBMCs. The chain joins TRBV4-3 to TRBJ2-7; 10 bases line up with TRBD2. CDR3 sequence (DNA): TGCGCCAGCAGCCAAGATAGACTAGCGGGCTACGAGCAGTACTTC. This gives the protein CASSQDRLAGYEQYF.